This entry is about one T cell receptor beta chain. This entry is derived from a study of blood T cell repertoires in COVID-19. Study-level background: COVID-19 samples collected from the United States, Italy and Spain covered acute and convalescent phases.

Germline CDR1 and CDR2: MNHEY and SVGAGI. CDR3 length: 14 amino acids. V was cut by 4 bases and J by 0 bases, with 10 bases left in between. Produced via immunoSEQ multiplex PCR; TCRdb's table is partial and in-frame only. Of 130,000 to 150,000 clones in the sample, roughly 76% were seen once. This rearrangement joins TRBV6-5 to TRBJ2-7, with D possibly being TRBD1 (5 bases). The receptor's source is a human donor with acute or convalescent COVID-19. The donor label of this sample is uncertain. Sequencing used peripheral blood. The CDR3 coding sequence is TGTGCCAGCAGTTTCGGACAACGCTCCTACGAGCAGTACTTC. Encoded protein: CASSFGQRSYEQYF.